This is a list of T cell receptor beta chains from one sample in a study of blood T cell repertoires in COVID-19. Here immunoSEQ multiplex PCR was the method, and the copy in TCRdb shows in-frame clones only, minus some. The data show over 25,000 clones, with nearly 90% seen just once and 1.5% to 2% held by the top ten. Sequencing was carried out using peripheral blood. The source of these receptors is a woman aged 60-75 years with active COVID-19. CDR3s include the opening cysteine and the closing phenylalanine or tryptophan. The D gene is left open where the match is weak. Clone size appears in some rows only: once, few, many, or a class for an expanded clone.

size	V	D	J	DNA	CDR3
NA	TRBV24-1	TRBD1	TRBJ1-2	TGTGCCACCAGTGACCCCTCAGGGGGCTATGGCTACACCTTC	CATSDPSGGYGYTF
NA	TRBV4-1	NA	TRBJ1-5	TGCGCCAGCAGCCACGTGGGAGAGAATCAGCCCCAGCATTTT	CASSHVGENQPQHF
NA	TRBV7-9	NA	TRBJ2-2	TGTGCCAGCAGTCCAGGGAAGAACACCGGGGAGCTGTTTTTT	CASSPGKNTGELFF
once	TRBV5-6	TRBD1	TRBJ2-3	TGTGCCAGCAGCTTGGATGGGACAGGGGTCACAGATACGCAGTATTTT	CASSLDGTGVTDTQYF
NA	TRBV18	NA	TRBJ2-1	TGTGCCAGCTCACCTCGTCCGGTGCGGGGCAGCTCCTACAATGAGCAGTTCTTC	CASSPRPVRGSSYNEQFF
NA	TRBV10-3	TRBD1	TRBJ2-1	TGTGCCATCAGTATTGGACAGGGTATGGGGCCCAATGAGCAGTTCTTC	CAISIGQGMGPNEQFF
NA	TRBV14	TRBD2	TRBJ2-1	TGTGCCAGCAGCCAGCGAGAGGGACTAGCGGGAGGATGGTGGGATGAGCAGTTCTTC	CASSQREGLAGGWWDEQFF
NA	TRBV19	NA	TRBJ2-1	TGTGCCAGTAGCCCAGACTACTACAATGAGCAGTTCTTC	CASSPDYYNEQFF
NA	TRBV28	TRBD1	TRBJ1-5	TGTGCCAGCAGTTTAACAGGGGGGTATAGCAATCAGCCCCAGCATTTT	CASSLTGGYSNQPQHF
NA	TRBV30	NA	TRBJ1-6	TGTGCCTGGAGCAGGGTGGGGAGGCTACATAATTCACCCCTCCACTTT	CAWSRVGRLHNSPLHF
NA	TRBV20-1	NA	TRBJ2-7	TGCAGTGCTAGTGCAGATTACGAGCAGTACTTC	CSASADYEQYF
NA	TRBV5-6	TRBD2	TRBJ2-3	TGTGCCAGCAGCTTTGGGACTAGCCCAGATACGCAGTATTTT	CASSFGTSPDTQYF
NA	TRBV27	NA	TRBJ2-1	TGTGCCAGCACCCCAGGACGGGCGGGCAATGAGCAGTTCTTC	CASTPGRAGNEQFF
NA	TRBV18	NA	TRBJ1-1	TGTGCCAGCTCAAATACGGAGAAAGTTGAAGCTTTCTTT	CASSNTEKVEAFF
NA	TRBV6-5	NA	TRBJ1-1	TGTGCCAGCAAAGACGGGGGGGCCATGAACACTGAAGCTTTCTTT	CASKDGGAMNTEAFF
NA	TRBV10-2	TRBD2	TRBJ2-7	TGCGCCAGCAGTCTCCGGGGGGACGAGCAGTACTTC	CASSLRGDEQYF
NA	TRBV7-9	NA	TRBJ2-1	TGTGCCAGCAGCTTAGGGTCCGGGGAGAAAAGGCAGTTCTTC	CASSLGSGEKRQFF
NA	TRBV19	NA	TRBJ2-5	TGTGCCAGTGGTTTTCGACTAGGTCAAGAGACCCAGTACTTC	CASGFRLGQETQYF